This T cell receptor beta chain was sequenced for a study of Ad26.COV2.S vaccination and SARS-CoV-2 variants. TCRdb's table, derived via immunoSEQ multiplex PCR, lists solely in-frame clones and lacks some. Found here are roughly 350,000 clones, about 85% of them singletons; the top ten hold 6.4%. Noted treatment: roughly 19 received Ad26.COV2.S at low or high dose, single or two shots; 5 received placebo; per-sample allocation not given. It was on day 63 after the first vaccine or placebo injection that samples were taken. Germline assignment: CDR1 LNHDA and CDR2 SQIVND (reference sequence). The CDR3 is made up of 16 amino acids. Trimming removed 5 bases at V and 8 bases at J, with 21 bases between.

The sample in question was peripheral blood, obtained in a trial of Ad26.COV2.S vaccine versus placebo. The receptor was derived from a person between 18 and 60 years old who received the Ad26.COV2.S COVID-19 vaccine or a placebo. This sequence joins TRBV19 and TRBJ2-2; TRBD1 is a possible D gene (5 bases). In nucleotides, the CDR3 is TGTGCCAGTAGTGCAGAAACAGGTCTCACGCCGGGGGAGCTGTTTTTT. It yields the protein CASSAETGLTPGELFF.